This entry concerns a single T cell receptor beta chain. TCRdb keeps only in-frame clones here, not all; method: immunoSEQ multiplex PCR. Counted here are approximately 17,000 clones, 85% to 90% occurring once; the ten biggest clones make up around 32%. Germline V gives CDR1 MGHRA, CDR2 YSYEKL. After removal of 4 bases from V and 3 bases from J, the junction contained 8 bases not matched to a gene. This CDR3 is 15 amino acids long. The data derive from a study of control samples from healthy donors and cancer patients. The sequencing sample was made of PBMCs. The V call is TRBV4-1, the J call TRBJ1-2, with TRBD1 matching over 7 bases. The TCR was taken from a man between 60 and 75 years old with head and neck cancer. The CDR3 bases are TGCGCCAGCAGCCCCCTGGAGGGGGCGGACTATGGCTACACCTTC. Translated, it gives CASSPLEGADYGYTF.